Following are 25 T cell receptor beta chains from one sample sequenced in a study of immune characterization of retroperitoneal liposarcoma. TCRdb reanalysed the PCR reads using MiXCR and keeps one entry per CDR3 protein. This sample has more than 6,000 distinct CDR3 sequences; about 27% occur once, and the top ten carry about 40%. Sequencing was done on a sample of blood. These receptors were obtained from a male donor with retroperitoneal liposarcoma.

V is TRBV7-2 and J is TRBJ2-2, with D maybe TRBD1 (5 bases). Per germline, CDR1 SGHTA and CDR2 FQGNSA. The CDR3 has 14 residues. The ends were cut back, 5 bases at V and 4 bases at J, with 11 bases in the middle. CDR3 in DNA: TGTGCCAGCAGCGCCGCTAGGGGCACCGGGGAGCTGTTTTTT. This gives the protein CASSAARGTGELFF.

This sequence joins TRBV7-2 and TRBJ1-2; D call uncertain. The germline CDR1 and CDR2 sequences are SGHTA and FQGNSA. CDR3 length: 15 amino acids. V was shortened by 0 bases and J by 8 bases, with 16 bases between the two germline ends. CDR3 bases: TGTGCCAGCAGCTTAGCGCTAAGTTCGGGAGGAGGCTACACCTTC. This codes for CASSLALSSGGGYTF.

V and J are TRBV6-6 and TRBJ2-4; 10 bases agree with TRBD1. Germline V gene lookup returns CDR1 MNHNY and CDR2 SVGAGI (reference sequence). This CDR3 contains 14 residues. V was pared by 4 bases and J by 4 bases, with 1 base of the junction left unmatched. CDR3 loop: CASSSDRGKNIQYF. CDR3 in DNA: TGTGCCAGCAGTTCGGACAGGGGGAAAAACATTCAGTACTTC.

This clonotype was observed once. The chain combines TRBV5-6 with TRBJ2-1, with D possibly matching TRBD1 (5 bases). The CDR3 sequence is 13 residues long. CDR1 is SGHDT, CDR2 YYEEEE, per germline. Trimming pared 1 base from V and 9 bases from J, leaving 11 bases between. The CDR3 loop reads CASSLTRAGEQFF. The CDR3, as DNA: TGTGCCAGCAGCTTGACCAGGGCAGGTGAGCAGTTCTTC.

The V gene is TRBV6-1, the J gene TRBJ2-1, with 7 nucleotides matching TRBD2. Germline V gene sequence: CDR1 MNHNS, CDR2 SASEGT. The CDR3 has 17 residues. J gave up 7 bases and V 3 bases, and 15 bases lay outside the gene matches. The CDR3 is CASSDWEGLRDGNEQFF. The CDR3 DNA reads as TGTGCCAGCAGTGATTGGGAGGGGCTCCGAGATGGGAATGAGCAGTTCTTC.

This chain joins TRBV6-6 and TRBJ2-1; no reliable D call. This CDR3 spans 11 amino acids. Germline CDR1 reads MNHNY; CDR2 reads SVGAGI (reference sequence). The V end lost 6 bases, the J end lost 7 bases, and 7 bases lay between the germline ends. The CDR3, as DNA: TGTGCCAGCAGGGAACTGAATGAGCAGTTCTTC. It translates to CASRELNEQFF.

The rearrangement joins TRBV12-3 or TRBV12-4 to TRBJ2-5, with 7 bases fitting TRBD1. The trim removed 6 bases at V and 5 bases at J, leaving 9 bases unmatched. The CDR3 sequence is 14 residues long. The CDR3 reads CASSRDRAQETQYF. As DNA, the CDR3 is TGTGCCAGCAGCCGTGACAGGGCCCAGGAGACCCAGTACTTC.

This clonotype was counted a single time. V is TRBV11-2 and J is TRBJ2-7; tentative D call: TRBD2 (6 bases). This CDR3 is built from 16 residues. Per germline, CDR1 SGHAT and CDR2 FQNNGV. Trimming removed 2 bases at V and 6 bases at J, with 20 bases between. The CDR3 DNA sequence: TGTGCCAGCAGCTTACGGGTCACGGGAGTGAGTAGCGAGCAGTACTTC. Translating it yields CASSLRVTGVSSEQYF.

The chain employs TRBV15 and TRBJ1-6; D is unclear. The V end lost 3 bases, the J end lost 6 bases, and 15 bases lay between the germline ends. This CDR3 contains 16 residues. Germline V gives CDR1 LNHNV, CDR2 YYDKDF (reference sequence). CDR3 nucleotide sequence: TGTGCCACCAGCAGGGACCCGGGCCAGGTTAATTCACCCCTCCACTTT. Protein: CATSRDPGQVNSPLHF.

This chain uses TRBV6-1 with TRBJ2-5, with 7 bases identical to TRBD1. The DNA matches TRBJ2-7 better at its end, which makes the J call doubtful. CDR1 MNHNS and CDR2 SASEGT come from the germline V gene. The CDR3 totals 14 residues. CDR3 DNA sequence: TGTGCCACCTTTACAGGGGTTTTGGCGTACGAGCAGTACTTC. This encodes CATFTGVLAYEQYF.

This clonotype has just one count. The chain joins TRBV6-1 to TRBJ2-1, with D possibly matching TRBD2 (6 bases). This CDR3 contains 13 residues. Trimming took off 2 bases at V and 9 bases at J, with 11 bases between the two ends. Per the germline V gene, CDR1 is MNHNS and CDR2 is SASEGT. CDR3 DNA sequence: TGTGCCAGCAGTGAACACGGAGGGACTGAGCAGTTCTTC. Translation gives CASSEHGGTEQFF.

In nucleotides, the CDR3 is TGTGCCAGCAGCCTGTCAGGGAGGGAGACCCAGTACTTC. Amino acid sequence: CASSLSGRETQYF. The rearrangement uses TRBV11-3 and TRBJ2-1; TRBD2 might be the D (6 bases). Gene TRBJ2-5 matches the end of the DNA better, so the J call may be wrong. Per the germline V gene, CDR1 is SGHNT and CDR2 is YENEEA. The CDR3 sequence is 13 residues long.

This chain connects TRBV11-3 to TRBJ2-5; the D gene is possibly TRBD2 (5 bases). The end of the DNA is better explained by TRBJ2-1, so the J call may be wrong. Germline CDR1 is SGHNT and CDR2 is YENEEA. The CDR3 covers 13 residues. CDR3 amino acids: CASSLRGNGEQFF. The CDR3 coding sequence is TGTGCCAGCAGCTTACGGGGAAACGGTGAGCAGTTCTTC.

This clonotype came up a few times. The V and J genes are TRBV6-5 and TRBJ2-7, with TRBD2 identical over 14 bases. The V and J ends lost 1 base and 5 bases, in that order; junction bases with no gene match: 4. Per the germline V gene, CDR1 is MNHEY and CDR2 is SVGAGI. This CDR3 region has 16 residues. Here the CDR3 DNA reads TGTGCCAGCAGTTACTGGGGACTAGCGGGAGTCCACGAGCAGTACTTC. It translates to CASSYWGLAGVHEQYF.

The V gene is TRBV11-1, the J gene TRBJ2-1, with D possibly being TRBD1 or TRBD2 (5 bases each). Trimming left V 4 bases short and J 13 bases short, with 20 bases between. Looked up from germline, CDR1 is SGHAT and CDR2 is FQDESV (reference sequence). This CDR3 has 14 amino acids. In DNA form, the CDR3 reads TGTGCCAGCAGCTGGTTGGGGTACCAAGGGACCCAGTTCTTC. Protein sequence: CASSWLGYQGTQFF.

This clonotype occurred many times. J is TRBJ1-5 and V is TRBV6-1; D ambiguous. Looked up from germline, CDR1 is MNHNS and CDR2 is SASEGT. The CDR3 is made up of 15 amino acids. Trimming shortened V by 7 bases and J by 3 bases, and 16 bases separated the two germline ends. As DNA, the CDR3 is TGTGCCAGCACTAACCCACCCCGAGTCAATCAGCCCCAGCATTTT. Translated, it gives CASTNPPRVNQPQHF.

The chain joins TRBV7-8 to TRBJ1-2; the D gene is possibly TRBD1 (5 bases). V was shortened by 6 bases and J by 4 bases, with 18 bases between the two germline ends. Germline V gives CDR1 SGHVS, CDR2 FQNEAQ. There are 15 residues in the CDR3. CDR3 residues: CASRGQGGSIYGYTF. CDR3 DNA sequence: TGTGCCAGCAGGGGGCAGGGCGGGAGTATCTATGGCTACACCTTC.

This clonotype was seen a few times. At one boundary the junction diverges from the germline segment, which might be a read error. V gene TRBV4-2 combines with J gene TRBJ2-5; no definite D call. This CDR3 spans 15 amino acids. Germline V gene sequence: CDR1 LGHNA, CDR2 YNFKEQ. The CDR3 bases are TGCGCCAGCAGCCTCTATGTGCGAGCGCAAGAGACCCAGTACTTC. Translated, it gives CASSLYVRAQETQYF.

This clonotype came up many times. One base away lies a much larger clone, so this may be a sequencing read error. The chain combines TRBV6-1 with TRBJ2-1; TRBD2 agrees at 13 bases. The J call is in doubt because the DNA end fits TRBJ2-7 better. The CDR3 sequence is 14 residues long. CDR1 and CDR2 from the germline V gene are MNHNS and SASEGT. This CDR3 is CASRWTSGSREQYF. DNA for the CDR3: TGTGCCAGCCGATGGACTAGCGGGAGCCGGGAGCAGTACTTC.

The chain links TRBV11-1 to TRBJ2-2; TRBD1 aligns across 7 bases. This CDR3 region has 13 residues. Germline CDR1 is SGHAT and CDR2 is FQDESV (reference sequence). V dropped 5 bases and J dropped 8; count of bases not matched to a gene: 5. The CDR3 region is CASSPDRIGELFF. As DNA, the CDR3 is TGTGCCAGCAGCCCGGACAGGATTGGGGAGCTGTTTTTT.

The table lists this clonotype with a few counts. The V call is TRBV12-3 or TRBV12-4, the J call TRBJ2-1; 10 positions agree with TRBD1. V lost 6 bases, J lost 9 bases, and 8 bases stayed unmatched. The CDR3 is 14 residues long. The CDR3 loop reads CASRPGQGPSEQFF. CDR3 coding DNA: TGTGCCAGCAGGCCGGGACAGGGGCCTAGTGAGCAGTTCTTC.

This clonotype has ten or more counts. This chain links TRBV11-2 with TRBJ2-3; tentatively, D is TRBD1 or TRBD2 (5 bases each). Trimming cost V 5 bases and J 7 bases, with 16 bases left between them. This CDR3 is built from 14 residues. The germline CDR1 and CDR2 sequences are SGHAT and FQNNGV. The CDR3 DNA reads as TGTGCCAGCAGCCCCGGGACGGCAACGAATACGCAGTATTTT. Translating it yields CASSPGTATNTQYF.

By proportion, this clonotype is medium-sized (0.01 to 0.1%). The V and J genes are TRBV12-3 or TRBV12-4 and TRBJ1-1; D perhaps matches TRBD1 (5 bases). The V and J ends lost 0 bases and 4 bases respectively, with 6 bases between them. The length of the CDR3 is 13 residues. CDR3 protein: CASSLAGLTEAFF. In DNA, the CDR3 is TGTGCCAGCAGTTTAGCGGGACTCACTGAAGCTTTCTTT.

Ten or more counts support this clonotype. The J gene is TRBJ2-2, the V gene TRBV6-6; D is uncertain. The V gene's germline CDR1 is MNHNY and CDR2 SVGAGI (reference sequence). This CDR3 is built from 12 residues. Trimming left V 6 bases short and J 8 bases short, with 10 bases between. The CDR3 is CASRGAGGELFF. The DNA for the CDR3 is TGTGCCAGCAGAGGCGCCGGAGGGGAGCTGTTTTTT.

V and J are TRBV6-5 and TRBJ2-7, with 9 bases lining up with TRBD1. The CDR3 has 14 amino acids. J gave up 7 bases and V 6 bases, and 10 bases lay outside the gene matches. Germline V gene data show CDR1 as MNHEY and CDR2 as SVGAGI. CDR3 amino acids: CASSATGGPWEQYF. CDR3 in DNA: TGTGCCAGCAGCGCTACAGGGGGCCCGTGGGAGCAGTACTTC.